The 21 T cell receptor beta chains presented below share a single source sample, sequenced in a study of T cell responses to AZD1222 COVID-19 vaccine. The method was immunoSEQ multiplex PCR; TCRdb's version includes in-frame clones alone and lacks a portion of them. The top ten hold about 1.4% of the sample, which has about 150,000 clones, roughly 90% seen once. Sequences were derived from peripheral blood, sampled 28 days after the second AZD1222 dose. The source of these receptors is an adult who received the AZD1222 COVID-19 vaccine.

The chain combines TRBV10-3 with TRBJ1-6; no definite D call. CDR3 size: 13 residues. V was cut by 6 bases and J by 7 bases, with 10 bases left in between. Germline V lookup: CDR1 ENHRY, CDR2 SYGVKD. CDR3 in amino acids: CAIRDGPNSPLHF. DNA for the CDR3: TGTGCCATCAGGGACGGACCAAATTCACCCCTCCACTTT.

The V and J genes are TRBV10-1 and TRBJ2-2; D uncertain. V lost 2 bases, J lost 3 bases, and 7 bases lay in between. Germline loops: CDR1 WNHNN, CDR2 SYGVQD (reference sequence). The CDR3 extends over 14 amino acids. CDR3 bases: TGCGCCAGCAGTGAGAGAACGGACACCGGGGAGCTGTTTTTT. It yields the protein CASSERTDTGELFF.

The chain uses TRBV19 and TRBJ1-6; no clear D gene. The V gene lost 3 bases and the J gene lost 7 bases, with 10 bases spanning the gap. Germline-derived CDR1 and CDR2 are LNHDA and SQIVND (reference sequence). The CDR3 has 14 amino acids. The CDR3 protein is CASSMRGTNSPLHF. CDR3 coding DNA: TGTGCCAGTAGTATGAGAGGCACCAATTCACCCCTCCACTTT.

The chain joins TRBV12-3 or TRBV12-4 to TRBJ1-2; D ambiguous. The CDR3 length is 13 residues. The ends were cut back, 3 bases at V and 6 bases at J, with 11 bases in the middle. CDR3: CASSFMGTDGYTF. The CDR3 DNA is TGTGCCAGCAGTTTCATGGGTACGGATGGCTACACCTTC.

This chain connects TRBV13 to TRBJ2-1, with a weak D call TRBD2 (6 bases). Germline V gene sequence: CDR1 PRHDT, CDR2 FYEKMQ (reference sequence). Deletions cut 4 bases from V and 7 bases from J, with 29 bases between. The CDR3 is 19 residues long. DNA of the CDR3: TGTGCCAGCAGCTCCCTAACCCTAGCGACCCCCGCAAGAAGAAATGAGCAGTTCTTC. It codes for CASSSLTLATPARRNEQFF.

On this clone: One end of the junction varies from germline; a read error may be responsible. The chain links TRBV3-1 (or the pseudogene TRBV3-2) to TRBJ1-2, with D unclear. Germline values: CDR1 LGHDT, CDR2 YNNKEL (reference sequence). The CDR3 has 12 residues. The CDR3 sequence: CASSQPNYGYTF. CDR3 DNA: TGTGCCAGCAGCCAACCTAATTATGGCTACACCTTC.

The chain is built from TRBV7-2 and TRBJ1-1; D possibly corresponds to TRBD1 (6 bases). The CDR3 is 13 amino acids. Trimming stripped 5 bases from V and 1 base from J, with 8 bases between. The germline CDR1 and CDR2 sequences are SGHTA and FQGNSA. The CDR3 DNA reads as TGTGCCAGCAGCATACAGGGGAACACTGAAGCTTTCTTT. Its protein is CASSIQGNTEAFF.

The chain is built from TRBV14 and TRBJ1-2; no firm D call. Germline-derived CDR1 and CDR2 are SGHDN and FVKESK. V gave up 1 base and J gave up 5 bases, with 8 bases separating them. CDR3 length: 13 residues. The CDR3: CASSQGLTYGYTF. CDR3 coding DNA: TGTGCCAGCAGCCAAGGGCTAACGTATGGCTACACCTTC.

This clone is a singleton in its sample. This chain connects TRBV24-1 to TRBJ1-4; 7 nucleotides line up with TRBD1. Trimming took 3 bases from V and 8 from J; bases not matched to a gene: 8. The CDR3 covers 15 residues. Germline V gives CDR1 KGHDR, CDR2 SFDVKD. CDR3 in amino acids: CATSDETGVREKLFF. Written as DNA, the CDR3 is TGTGCCACCAGTGATGAAACAGGGGTGCGCGAAAAACTGTTTTTT.

The chain joins TRBV7-9 to TRBJ2-5, with a tentative D call TRBD2 (5 bases). This CDR3 region has 13 residues. Looked up from germline, CDR1 is SEHNR and CDR2 is FQNEAQ (reference sequence). The germline V and J ends were trimmed by 5 bases and 3 bases, with 10 bases remaining between them. The CDR3 DNA follows: TGTGCCAGCAGCACGAGCGGAGAAGAGACCCAGTACTTC. Its translation: CASSTSGEETQYF.

The chain employs TRBV12-3 or TRBV12-4 and TRBJ1-1; 8 nucleotides line up with TRBD1. The CDR3 has 12 amino acids. V lost 8 bases and J lost 7; bases outside the gene matches: 6. Here the CDR3 DNA reads TGTGCCAGCGGGACAGGTGCCGGTGAAGCTTTCTTT. Its translation is CASGTGAGEAFF.

This clone was seen a handful of times. This CDR3 is also generated by other DNA sequences in the sample. The rearrangement uses TRBV18 and TRBJ1-1, with 8 bases lining up with TRBD1. V was clipped by 6 bases and J by 3 bases; unmatched bases: 3. The germline V gene encodes CDR1 KGHSH and CDR2 LQKENI. The CDR3 loop spans 13 amino acids. The CDR3 DNA reads as TGTGCCAGCTCCCCGACAGGGGACACTGAAGCTTTCTTT. Translating gives CASSPTGDTEAFF.

Concerning this clone: Other DNA variants within this sample encode the same CDR3. J is TRBJ1-4 and V is TRBV9; possibly TRBD1 for D (5 bases). Germline V CDR1 and CDR2: SGDLS, YYNGEE. V was cut by 0 bases and J by 4 bases, with 7 bases left in between. The CDR3 is 14 residues long. The CDR3 DNA is TGTGCCAGCAGCGTAGGAGACAGTAATGAAAAACTGTTTTTT. The encoded protein is CASSVGDSNEKLFF.

The J gene is TRBJ1-5, the V gene TRBV7-9; 7 bases match TRBD1. Germline CDR1 is SEHNR and CDR2 is FQNEAQ (reference sequence). The CDR3 runs 15 residues. V shed 5 bases, J shed 6 bases, and the junction held 10 bases outside the gene matches. Here the CDR3 DNA reads TGTGCCAGCAGCCCCCAGGGGGGGATCGGTCAGCCCCAGCATTTT. Residues: CASSPQGGIGQPQHF.

The CDR3 DNA reads TGTGCCAGCAGCTCGGACGGGGCCTATGGCTACACCTTC. Amino acids: CASSSDGAYGYTF. The chain joins TRBV16 to TRBJ1-2; weak D call: TRBD1 (5 bases). This CDR3 spans 13 amino acids. The V end lost 5 bases, the J end lost 4 bases, and 11 bases lay between the germline ends. Germline V gene data show CDR1 as KGHSY and CDR2 as FQNENV.

Notes on this clone: In the same sample, other DNA sequences code for this CDR3. The rearrangement links TRBV15 to TRBJ1-1, with D perhaps matching TRBD1 (5 bases). CDR1 is LNHNV, CDR2 YYDKDF, per germline (reference sequence). V lost 5 bases and J 8 bases, leaving 18 bases between the germline ends. This CDR3 region has 14 residues. The CDR3 DNA reads TGTGCCACCAGCTCACCGAGAGGGGCCGCCGAAGCTTTCTTT. Translated, it gives CATSSPRGAAEAFF.

The chain combines TRBV19 with TRBJ1-2; 8 bases agree with TRBD1. The V gene's germline CDR1 is LNHDA and CDR2 SQIVND (reference sequence). The length of the CDR3 is 14 residues. J gave up 5 bases and V 8 bases, and 10 bases lay outside the gene matches. The CDR3: CASRPTGDLYGYTF. In DNA form, the CDR3 reads TGTGCCAGTCGCCCGACAGGGGACTTATATGGCTACACCTTC.

The chain links TRBV2 to TRBJ1-5; the match to TRBD1 covers 7 bases. V lost 2 bases and J lost 0; bases outside the gene matches: 13. The CDR3 runs 19 residues. Germline values: CDR1 SNHLY, CDR2 FYNNEI. CDR3 protein: CASSESQPDRAVSNQPQHF. The CDR3 coding sequence is TGTGCCAGCAGTGAATCCCAACCTGACAGGGCTGTTAGCAATCAGCCCCAGCATTTT. Complete variable domain (other parts from reference TRBV2 and TRBJ1-5): EPEVTQTPSHQVTQMGQEVILRCVPISNHLYFYWYRQILGQKVEFLVSFYNNEISEKSEIFDDQFSVERPDGSNFTLKIRSTKLEDSAMYFCASSESQPDRAVSNQPQHFGDGTRLSIL.

The V and J genes are TRBV28 and TRBJ1-1; TRBD1 might be the D (5 bases). The CDR3 is 12 amino acids. The V end lost 7 bases, the J end lost 7 bases, and 13 bases lay between the germline ends. Per the germline V gene, CDR1 is MDHEN and CDR2 is SYDVKM. DNA for the CDR3: TGTGCCAGCACCCCAGGGACGGTTGAAGCTTTCTTT. It specifies CASTPGTVEAFF.

The V gene is TRBV25-1, the J gene TRBJ1-4; a weak D match, TRBD1 (5 bases). CDR1 is MGHDK, CDR2 SYGVNS, per germline. The CDR3 extends over 14 amino acids. Trimming shortened V by 6 bases and J by 8 bases, and 16 bases separated the two germline ends. The CDR3 sequence: CASRRQGAEEKLFF. Written as DNA, the CDR3 is TGTGCCAGCAGGCGGCAGGGTGCCGAGGAAAAACTGTTTTTT. Looking up the rest from reference TRBV25-1 and TRBJ1-4 gives the full variable domain: EADIYQTPRYLVIGTGKKITLECSQTMGHDKMYWYQQDPGMELHLIHYSYGVNSTEKGDLSSESTVSRIRTEHFPLTLESARPSHTSQYLCASRRQGAEEKLFFGSGTQLSVL.

This chain joins TRBV19 and TRBJ1-2; D gene unclear. The CDR3 has 13 amino acids. The germline V gene has CDR1 LNHDA and CDR2 SQIVND (reference sequence). Trimming stripped 5 bases from V and 4 bases from J, with 11 bases between. As DNA, the CDR3 is TGTGCCAGTAGTGTCAGAAACCTCTATGGCTACACCTTC. As protein: CASSVRNLYGYTF. The full variable domain, completed using reference TRBV19 and TRBJ1-2, is DGGITQSPKYLFRKEGQNVTLSCEQNLNHDAMYWYRQDPGQGLRLIYYSQIVNDFQKGDIAEGYSVSREKKESFPLTVTSAQKNPTAFYLCASSVRNLYGYTFGSGTRLTVV.